The 24 T cell receptor beta chains given below trace back to one sample, sequenced in a study of chemoradiotherapy in HPV16-positive cancers. The table came from immunoSEQ multiplex PCR; TCRdb's copy has only in-frame clones and leaves some out. The sample lists roughly 6,200 clones, approximately 80% occurring once. The sequenced sample was tumor tissue, obtained from a patient who underwent chemoradiotherapy. The receptor source for this set is a human donor with HPV-associated anogenital cancer.

The chain is built from TRBV19 and TRBJ1-3; D unclear. The V end was cut by 5 bases, the J end by 0 bases, with 11 bases between. CDR3 length equals 15 residues. Germline V CDR1 and CDR2: LNHDA, SQIVND (reference sequence). The CDR3 DNA is TGTGCCAGTAGTCTGCAACTGTACTCTGGAAACACCATATATTTT. This translates into CASSLQLYSGNTIYF.

The chain couples TRBV2 to TRBJ2-1; D is unresolved. The CDR3 is 14 residues long. V was shortened by 6 bases and J by 5 bases, with 14 bases between the two germline ends. Germline V gene sequence: CDR1 SNHLY, CDR2 FYNNEI. CDR3 bases: TGTGCCAGCAGGTTGACAAGCGACGACAATGAGCAGTTCTTC. It is translated as CASRLTSDDNEQFF.

The rearrangement links TRBV30 to TRBJ2-5; no clear D. The J call may be wrong; the DNA end is better matched by TRBJ2-7. Germline assignment: CDR1 GTSNPN and CDR2 SVGIG (reference sequence). This CDR3 has 13 amino acids. CDR3 region: CACQTGGNYEQYF. The CDR3, as DNA: TGTGCCTGCCAGACGGGTGGGAACTACGAGCAGTACTTC.

This chain joins TRBV10-3 and TRBJ2-7, with TRBD2 matching 10 bases. The CDR3 runs to 15 residues. CDR1 is ENHRY, CDR2 SYGVKD, per germline. Losses at the gene ends were 0 bases for V and 7 bases for J; bases not matched to a gene: 6. This CDR3 reads CAISESDLAGDEQYF. The CDR3 DNA sequence: TGTGCCATCAGTGAGTCCGATCTAGCGGGAGATGAGCAGTACTTC.

The rearrangement links TRBV14 to TRBJ2-3, with D possibly matching TRBD2 (5 bases). Between the trimmed V and J ends, which lost 3 bases and 6 bases, there was a span of 19 bases. The CDR3 sequence is 16 residues long. CDR1 is SGHDN and CDR2 is FVKESK in the germline V gene. Here the CDR3 reads CASSHVQGLRRDTQYF. As DNA, the CDR3 is TGTGCCAGCAGCCACGTTCAAGGACTGCGCAGGGATACGCAGTATTTT.

The V and J genes are TRBV5-4 and TRBJ2-1; D is uncertain. CDR1 and CDR2 (germline): SGHNT, YYREEE (reference sequence). The V end was cut by 4 bases, the J end by 0 bases, with 8 bases between. The CDR3 extends over 14 amino acids. CDR3 nucleotide sequence: TGTGCCAGCAGCCACTCTGGCTCCTACAATGAGCAGTTCTTC. This sequence encodes CASSHSGSYNEQFF.

V and J are TRBV30 and TRBJ1-1; no definite D call. CDR1 GTSNPN and CDR2 SVGIG come from the germline V gene (reference sequence). This CDR3 has 13 amino acids. V was pared by 3 bases and J by 5 bases, with 13 bases between. The CDR3 region has the DNA TGTGCCTGGAGCCCCACCGGGTTGACTGAAGCTTTCTTT. Translated: CAWSPTGLTEAFF.

The chain has TRBV5-1 and TRBJ2-5; 8 bases are a match to TRBD1. The CDR3 contains 15 residues. V lost 0 bases to trimming and J lost 2 bases; unmatched junction nucleotides: 3. CDR1 is SGHRS and CDR2 is YFSETQ in the germline V gene. CDR3 in amino acids: CASSLAGQAQETQYF. CDR3 sequence (DNA): TGCGCCAGCAGCTTGGCGGGACAGGCACAAGAGACCCAGTACTTC.

This clone showed up just a few times. CDR3 DNA sequence: TGTGCCAGCAGCCGCACGGGGGCATCTGGAAACACCATATATTTT. Encoded protein: CASSRTGASGNTIYF. The rearrangement links TRBV7-6 to TRBJ1-3, with a possible D match to TRBD1 (6 bases). Trimming removed 5 bases from V and 1 base from J, with 12 bases in between. Germline assignment: CDR1 SGHVS and CDR2 FNYEAQ. The CDR3 contains 15 residues. Drawing the rest from reference TRBV7-6 and TRBJ1-3, the complete variable domain is GAGVSQSPRYKVTKRGQDVALRCDPISGHVSLYWYRQALGQGPEFLTYFNYEAQQDKSGLPNDRFSAERPEGSISTLTIQRTEQRDSAMYRCASSRTGASGNTIYFGEGSWLTVV.

This chain connects TRBV27 to TRBJ2-5; TRBD2 matches 10 bases. Germline values: CDR1 MNHEY, CDR2 SMNVEV (reference sequence). V dropped 0 bases and J dropped 4; count of bases not matched to a gene: 2. This CDR3 is 15 amino acids long. The CDR3 is CASSLSSGGAETQYF. CDR3 nucleotides: TGTGCCAGCAGTTTATCCAGCGGGGGGGCAGAGACCCAGTACTTC.

This clone was recorded only once. The gene calls are TRBV6-5 and TRBJ1-6; possibly TRBD1 for D (6 bases). Germline values: CDR1 MNHEY, CDR2 SVGAGI. The CDR3 runs 15 residues. With 0 bases removed from V and 5 bases from J, the gap between germline ends came to 8 bases. CDR3 coding DNA: TGTGCCAGCAGTTACTCGAGGACAGATAATTCACCCCTCCACTTT. Amino acid sequence: CASSYSRTDNSPLHF.

The chain joins TRBV5-5 to TRBJ1-1; no reliable D call. The germline V and J ends were trimmed by 4 bases and 8 bases, with 12 bases remaining between them. Germline CDR1 is SGHKS and CDR2 is YYEKEE (reference sequence). CDR3 size: 12 residues. The CDR3 sequence is CASSAYNREAFF. The CDR3 DNA is TGTGCCAGCAGCGCGTACAACAGAGAAGCTTTCTTT.

The CDR3 is CASSLPRGWQGAADTQYF. The CDR3 coding sequence is TGTGCCAGCAGCTTACCAAGGGGGTGGCAGGGGGCCGCAGATACGCAGTATTTT. This chain uses TRBV11-2 with TRBJ2-3; 8 bases are a match to TRBD1. Germline-derived CDR1 and CDR2 are SGHAT and FQNNGV. V shed 2 bases and J 4 bases; nucleotides not matched to a gene: 14. The CDR3 consists of 18 residues.

This clone was observed a single time. V and J are TRBV7-2 and TRBJ2-5; 7 nucleotides match TRBD2. The germline V gene encodes CDR1 SGHTA and CDR2 FQGNSA. The V segment lost 1 base and the J segment 2 bases; nucleotides outside the gene matches: 4. The CDR3 covers 15 residues. The CDR3 nucleotides read TGTGCCAGCAGCTTAGGGGGCGGGGGACAAGAGACCCAGTACTTC. Encoded protein: CASSLGGGGQETQYF. The whole variable domain, remainder taken from reference TRBV7-2 and TRBJ2-5, is GAGVSQSPSNKVTEKGKDVELRCDPISGHTALYWYRQSLGQGLEFLIYFQGNSAPDKSGLPSDRFSAERTGGSVSTLTIQRTQQEDSAVYLCASSLGGGGQETQYFGPGTRLLVL.

This rearrangement joins TRBV18 to TRBJ1-6; 8 bases agree with TRBD1. J was trimmed by 7 bases and V by 6 bases; bases with no gene match: 2. The length of the CDR3 is 13 residues. Germline assignment: CDR1 KGHSH and CDR2 LQKENI. The CDR3 is CASSGDRNSPLHF. CDR3 nucleotide sequence: TGTGCCAGCTCGGGGGACAGGAATTCACCCCTCCACTTT.

This clone was counted a single time. This chain joins TRBV7-6 and TRBJ1-5; TRBD1 might be the D (5 bases). Germline V gives CDR1 SGHVS, CDR2 FNYEAQ. The CDR3 has 14 amino acids. V was trimmed by 4 bases and J by 6 bases, leaving 13 bases between them. CDR3 bases: TGTGCCAGCAGCTCTGATGTAGGGGTTCAGCCCCAGCATTTT. Protein product: CASSSDVGVQPQHF. Supplemented by reference TRBV7-6 and TRBJ1-5, the full variable domain reads GAGVSQSPRYKVTKRGQDVALRCDPISGHVSLYWYRQALGQGPEFLTYFNYEAQQDKSGLPNDRFSAERPEGSISTLTIQRTEQRDSAMYRCASSSDVGVQPQHFGDGTRLSIL.

Here the CDR3 DNA reads TGTGCCAGCAGCGGGGGCTGGGAAGGACTAGGTACTGGAAACACCATATATTTT. Amino acids: CASSGGWEGLGTGNTIYF. The chain combines TRBV5-6 with TRBJ1-3, with D possibly being TRBD1 (6 bases). V dropped 4 bases and J dropped 2 bases, with 22 bases sitting between them. The germline V gene has CDR1 SGHDT and CDR2 YYEEEE. CDR3 length: 18 residues.

This clone has a single count. V gene TRBV4-1 combines with J gene TRBJ1-5; a weak D match, TRBD1 (6 bases). CDR1 is MGHRA and CDR2 is YSYEKL in the germline V gene. The V end was cut by 1 base, the J end by 7 bases, with 11 bases between. CDR3 size: 14 residues. Here the CDR3 DNA reads TGCGCCAGCAGCCAAGCGACAGGAGGACAGCCCCAGCATTTT. Its protein product is CASSQATGGQPQHF.

The chain joins TRBV18 to TRBJ2-7; D is perhaps TRBD1 (6 bases). V lost 8 bases to trimming and J lost 7 bases, with 21 bases between them. The V gene's germline CDR1 is KGHSH and CDR2 LQKENI. This CDR3 is 14 amino acids long. CDR3 nucleotide sequence: TGTGCCAGCAGCAAGGGACATCAGAACGTAGAGCAGTACTTC. Encoded protein: CASSKGHQNVEQYF.

The CDR3 DNA follows: TGTGCCACCGGAGGACAGACTGAAGCTTTCTTT. Amino acid sequence: CATGGQTEAFF. The chain recombines TRBV6-5 with TRBJ1-1; a weak D match, TRBD1 (6 bases). Trimming removed 10 bases at V and 5 bases at J, with 11 bases between. CDR3 length: 11 residues. Looked up from germline, CDR1 is MNHEY and CDR2 is SVGAGI.

The genes are TRBV28 and TRBJ2-1, with 10 bases aligning to TRBD1. V trimming: 6 bases; J trimming: 8 bases; junction bases outside the gene matches: 16. CDR3 size: 17 residues. Looked up from germline, CDR1 is MDHEN and CDR2 is SYDVKM. CDR3 DNA sequence: TGTGCCAGCAGCCTACCGACGGACAGGGGGTTTCTACATGAGCAGTTCTTC. It encodes CASSLPTDRGFLHEQFF.

This chain links TRBV12-5 with TRBJ2-1; D unresolved. The length of the CDR3 is 14 residues. V lost 5 bases and J 1 base, leaving 9 bases between the germline ends. Germline CDR1 LGHNT, CDR2 FRNRAP. The CDR3 DNA reads TGTGCTAGTGGTGTTAGCCCTTCCTACAATGAGCAGTTCTTC. This sequence encodes CASGVSPSYNEQFF.

The chain has TRBV7-4 and TRBJ1-5, with 9 nucleotides matching TRBD1. Germline V CDR1 and CDR2: SGHVT, SQSDAQ. This CDR3 spans 16 amino acids. The junction had 1 base not matched to a gene; V was cut back by 1 base and J by 0 bases. The CDR3 region has the DNA TGTGCCAGCAGCTTAGGGACAGGGGATAGCAATCAGCCCCAGCATTTT. Translation gives CASSLGTGDSNQPQHF.

This chain links TRBV30 with TRBJ2-2; D remains ambiguous. V was trimmed by 4 bases and J by 5 bases, leaving 8 bases between them. In germline, CDR1 is GTSNPN, CDR2 SVGIG (reference sequence). The CDR3 contains 12 residues. The CDR3 loop reads CAWTGETGELFF. The CDR3 bases are TGTGCCTGGACTGGGGAAACCGGGGAGCTGTTTTTT.